This T cell receptor beta chain was recorded in a study of cytomegalovirus exposure and HLA in healthy donors. In the study overall: Approximately 180 million T cells yielded 90 million to 130 million unique TCR beta sequences, as an earlier analysis found. Points from the study as a whole: Diagnosis of cytomegalovirus status made by the classifier reportedly showed high specificity and sensitivity.

Germline loops: CDR1 SGHRS, CDR2 YFSETQ. The J segment lost 1 base and the V segment lost 0 bases, leaving 1 base of the junction unmatched. The CDR3 is made up of 14 amino acids. Notes on this clone: Its antigen is currently unknown. Other DNA sequences of this sample code for an identical CDR3.

The PCR contained 60 Vbeta and 13 Jbeta primers. Only in-frame clones appear in the TCRdb table, and some are missing; sequencing was by immunoSEQ multiplex PCR. This table holds about 120,000 clones, over 75% found once. The source is a woman aged 18 to 35 in good health and CMV-seronegative. Specimen: PBMCs. This chain links TRBV5-1 with TRBJ2-7, with 7 bases identical to TRBD2. CDR3 in amino acids: CASSLDGGSYEQYF. The CDR3 bases are TGCGCCAGCAGCTTGGACGGGGGGTCCTACGAGCAGTACTTC.